The sequence of this TCR beta chain was determined in a study of T cell repertoires in cytomegalovirus infection (dated by TCRdb to about 2019). For the study in its entirety: Recently identified HLA-C-restricted CMV epitopes, whose presentation resists viral immunomodulation, were targeted by peptide stimulations together with well-studied HLA-B-restricted epitopes. Donor HLA type was relevant to the analysis, as public TCR beta signatures indicated carriage of CMV infection together with the matching HLA type. Paper-wide results and their limitations: The ex vivo response was dominated by HLA-C-restricted CMV-specific TCR beta clonotypes, and the single most frequent clonotype in two of eight donors was supplied by these HLA-C-restricted clonotypes. In both this cohort and an independent cohort of 352 donors, the cumulative frequency of public TCR beta family members distinguished carriers of CMV infection plus the relevant HLA type.

The germline V gene yields MNHEY for CDR1 and SVGEGT for CDR2. There are 18 amino acids in the CDR3, from cysteine to phenylalanine inclusive. The only DNA kept is the CDR3, 54 bases in frame from the first base. Trimming leaves V shorter by 5 bases and J shorter by 3 bases, with the junction holding 12 bases beyond the gene matches. Data came from an Illumina HiSeq 1500. The public reads were reprocessed in TCRdb via fastp at Q25 and MiXCR, keeping in-frame beta chains. When rows share a CDR3 protein, they turn into one entry using the most common DNA and genes. The sample table contains more than 95,000 distinct CDR3 sequences; only one count was recorded for more than 30% of them. The ten largest clones take up roughly 58% of the sample. Explained via the paper, the treatment or condition label denotes: in vitro stimulation with specific CMV peptide epitopes to enrich CMV-specific T cells. To note about this clonotype: This clone's antigen is unknown. No much larger clonotype is one base removed from it; base qualities were not supplied.

The chain uses TRBV6-2 or TRBV6-3 and TRBJ2-3, with TRBD2 matching 12 junction bases. The sequence came from a human donor in good health (CMV status not recorded). Some clones in this sample may be carry-over from other donors' samples. The sample consisted of CD8+ T cells from cultured PBMCs, taken from culture after CMV antigen stimulation. CDR3 sequence: CASSERASGGVPTDTQYF. The DNA sequence is as follows: TGTGCCAGCAGTGAGAGGGCTAGCGGGGGGGTACCGACAGATACGCAGTATTTT.